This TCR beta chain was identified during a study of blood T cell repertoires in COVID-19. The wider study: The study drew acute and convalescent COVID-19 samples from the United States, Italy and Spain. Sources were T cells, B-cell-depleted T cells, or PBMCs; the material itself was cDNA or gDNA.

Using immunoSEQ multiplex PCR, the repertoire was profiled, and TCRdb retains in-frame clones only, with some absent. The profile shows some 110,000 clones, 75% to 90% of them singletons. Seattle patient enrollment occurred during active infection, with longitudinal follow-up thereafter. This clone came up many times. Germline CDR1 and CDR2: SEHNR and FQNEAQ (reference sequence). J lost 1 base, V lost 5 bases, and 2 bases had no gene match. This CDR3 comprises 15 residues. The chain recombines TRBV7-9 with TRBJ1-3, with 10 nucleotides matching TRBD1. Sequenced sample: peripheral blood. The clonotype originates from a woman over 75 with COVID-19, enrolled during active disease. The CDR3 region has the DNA TGTGCCAGCAGCATGGGACAGGGGTCTGGAAACACCATATATTTT. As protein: CASSMGQGSGNTIYF.